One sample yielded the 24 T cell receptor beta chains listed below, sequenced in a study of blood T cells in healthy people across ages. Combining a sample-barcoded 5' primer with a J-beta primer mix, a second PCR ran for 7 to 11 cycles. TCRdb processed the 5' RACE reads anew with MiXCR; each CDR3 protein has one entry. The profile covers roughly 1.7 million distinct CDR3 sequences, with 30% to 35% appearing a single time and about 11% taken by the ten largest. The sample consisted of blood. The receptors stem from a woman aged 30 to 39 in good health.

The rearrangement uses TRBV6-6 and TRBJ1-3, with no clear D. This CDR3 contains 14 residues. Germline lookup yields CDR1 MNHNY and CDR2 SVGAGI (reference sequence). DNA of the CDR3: TGTACCGCCCCGGCGTCACCTTCTGGAAACACCATATATTTT. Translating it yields CTAPASPSGNTIYF.

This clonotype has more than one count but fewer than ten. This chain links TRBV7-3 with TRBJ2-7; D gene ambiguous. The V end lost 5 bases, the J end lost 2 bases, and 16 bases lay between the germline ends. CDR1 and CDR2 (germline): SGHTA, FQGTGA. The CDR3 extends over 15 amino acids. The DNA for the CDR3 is TGTGCCAGCAGCCCGACCGCGTCGGCCACCTACGAGCAGTACTTC. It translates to CASSPTASATYEQYF.

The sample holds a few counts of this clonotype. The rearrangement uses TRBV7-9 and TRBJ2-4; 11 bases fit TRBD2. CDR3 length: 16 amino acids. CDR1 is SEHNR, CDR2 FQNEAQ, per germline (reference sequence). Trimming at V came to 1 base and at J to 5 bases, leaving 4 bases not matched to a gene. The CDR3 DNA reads TGTGCCAGCAGCTTAGTCCTAGCGGGAGGTGAAAACATTCAGTACTTC. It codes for CASSLVLAGGENIQYF.

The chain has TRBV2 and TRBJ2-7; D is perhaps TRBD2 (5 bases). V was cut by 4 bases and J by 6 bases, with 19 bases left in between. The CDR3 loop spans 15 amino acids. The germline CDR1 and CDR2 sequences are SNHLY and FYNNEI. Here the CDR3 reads CASSAAAANWGEQYF. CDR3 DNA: TGTGCCAGCAGTGCAGCGGCGGCCAATTGGGGCGAGCAGTACTTC.

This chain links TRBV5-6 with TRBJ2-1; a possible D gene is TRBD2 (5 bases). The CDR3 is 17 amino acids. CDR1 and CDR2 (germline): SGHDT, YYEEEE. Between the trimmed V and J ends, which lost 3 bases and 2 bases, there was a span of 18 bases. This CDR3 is CASSSLSRDATYNEQFF. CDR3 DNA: TGTGCCAGCAGCTCGTTGAGCCGGGATGCAACCTACAATGAGCAGTTCTTC.

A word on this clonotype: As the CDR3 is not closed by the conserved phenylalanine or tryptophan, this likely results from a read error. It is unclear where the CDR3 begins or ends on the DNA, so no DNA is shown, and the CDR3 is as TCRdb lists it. The CDR3 spells CASSELVLGGAGSYEQCS. The chain uses TRBV6-1 and TRBJ2-7; TRBD1 reflects the table's D call only, with no check against the DNA. The CDR3 is 18 amino acids long, termini counted. CDR1 and CDR2 from the germline V gene are MNHNS and SASEGT.

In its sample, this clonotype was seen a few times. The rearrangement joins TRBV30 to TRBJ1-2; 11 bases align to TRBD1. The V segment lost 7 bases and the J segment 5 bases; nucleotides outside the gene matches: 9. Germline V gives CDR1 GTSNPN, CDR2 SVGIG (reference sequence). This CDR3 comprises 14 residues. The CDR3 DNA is TGTGCCTCCCCCCCGGGACAGGGGGGATATGGCTACACCTTC. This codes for CASPPGQGGYGYTF.

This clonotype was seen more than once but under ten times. The chain's CDR3 is CSAQDQHSYNEQFF. DNA of the CDR3: TGCAGTGCCCAGGACCAACATTCCTACAATGAGCAGTTCTTC. J is TRBJ2-1 and V is TRBV20-1; D is unclear. Trimming pared 6 bases from V and 1 base from J, leaving 13 bases between. The CDR3 contains 14 residues. CDR1 is DFQATT, CDR2 SNEGSKA, per germline (reference sequence).

DNA of the CDR3: TGTGCCAGCAGACTACAGGGGACCGCCGGGTACACCTTC. It codes for CASRLQGTAGYTF. This chain links TRBV7-3 with TRBJ1-2, with 7 bases aligning to TRBD1. The length of the CDR3 is 13 residues. After removal of 6 bases from V and 11 bases from J, the junction contained 12 bases not matched to a gene. Germline CDR1 and CDR2: SGHTA and FQGTGA.

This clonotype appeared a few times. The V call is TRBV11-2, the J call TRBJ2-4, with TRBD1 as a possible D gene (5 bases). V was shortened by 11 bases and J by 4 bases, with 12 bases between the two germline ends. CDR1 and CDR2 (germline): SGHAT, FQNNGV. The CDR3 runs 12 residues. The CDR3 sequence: CALIRAKNIQYF. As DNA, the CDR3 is TGTGCCCTTATCAGGGCTAAAAACATTCAGTACTTC. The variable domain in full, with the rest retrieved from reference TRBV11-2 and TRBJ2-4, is EAGVAQSPRYKIIEKRQSVAFWCNPISGHATLYWYQQILGQGPKLLIQFQNNGVVDDSQLPKDRFSAERLKGVDSTLKIQPAKLEDSAVYLCALIRAKNIQYFGAGTRLSVL.

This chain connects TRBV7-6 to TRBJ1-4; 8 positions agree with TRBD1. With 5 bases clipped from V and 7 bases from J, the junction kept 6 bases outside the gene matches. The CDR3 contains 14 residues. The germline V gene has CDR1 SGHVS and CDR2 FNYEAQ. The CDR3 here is CASSPVTGVEKLFF. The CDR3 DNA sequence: TGTGCCAGCAGCCCAGTGACAGGGGTTGAAAAACTGTTTTTT.

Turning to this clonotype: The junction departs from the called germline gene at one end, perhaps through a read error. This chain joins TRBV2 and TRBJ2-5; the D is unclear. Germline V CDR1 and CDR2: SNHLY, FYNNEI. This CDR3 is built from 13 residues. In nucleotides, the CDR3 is TGCGCCAGCAGTGATAGTGGAATAGGGACCCAGTACTTC. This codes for CASSDSGIGTQYF.

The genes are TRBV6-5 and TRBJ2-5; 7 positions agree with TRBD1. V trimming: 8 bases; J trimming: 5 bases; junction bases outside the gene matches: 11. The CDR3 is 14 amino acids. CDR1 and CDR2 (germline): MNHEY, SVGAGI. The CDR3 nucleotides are TGTGCCAGCTCGACAGGGATTTGGATGGAGACCCAGTACTTC. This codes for CASSTGIWMETQYF.

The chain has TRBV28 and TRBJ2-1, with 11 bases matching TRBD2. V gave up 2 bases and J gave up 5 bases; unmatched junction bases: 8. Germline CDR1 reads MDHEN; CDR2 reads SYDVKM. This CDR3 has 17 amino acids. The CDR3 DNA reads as TGTGCCAGCAGTTTAACGGGACTAGCGGAGCTAAACAATGAGCAGTTCTTC. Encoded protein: CASSLTGLAELNNEQFF.

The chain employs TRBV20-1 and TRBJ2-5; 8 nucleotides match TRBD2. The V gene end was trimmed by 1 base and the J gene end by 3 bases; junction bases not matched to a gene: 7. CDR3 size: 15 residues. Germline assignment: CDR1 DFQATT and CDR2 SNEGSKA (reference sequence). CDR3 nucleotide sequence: TGCAGTGCTAGAGTTCCGGGAGGGCCTAAAGAGACCCAGTACTTC. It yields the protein CSARVPGGPKETQYF.

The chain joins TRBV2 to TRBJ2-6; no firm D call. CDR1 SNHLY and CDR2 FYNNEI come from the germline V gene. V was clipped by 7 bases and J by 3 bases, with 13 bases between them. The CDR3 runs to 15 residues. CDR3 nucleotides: TGTGCCAGCATGCTAGGCGTCAGTGGGGCCAACGTCCTGACTTTC. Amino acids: CASMLGVSGANVLTF.

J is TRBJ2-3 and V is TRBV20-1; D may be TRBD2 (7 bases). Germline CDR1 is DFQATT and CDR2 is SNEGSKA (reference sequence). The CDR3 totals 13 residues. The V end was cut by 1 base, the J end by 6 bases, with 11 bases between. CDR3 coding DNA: TGCAGTGCTAGAGCACAGGGAGGGGATACGCAGTATTTT. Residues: CSARAQGGDTQYF.

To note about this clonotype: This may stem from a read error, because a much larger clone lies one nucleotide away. As DNA, the CDR3 is TGTACCAGCAGGATCACCGGGGAGCTGTTTTTT. Translating gives CTSRITGELFF. V gene TRBV12-3 or TRBV12-4 combines with J gene TRBJ2-2; D not certain. The CDR3 has 11 amino acids.

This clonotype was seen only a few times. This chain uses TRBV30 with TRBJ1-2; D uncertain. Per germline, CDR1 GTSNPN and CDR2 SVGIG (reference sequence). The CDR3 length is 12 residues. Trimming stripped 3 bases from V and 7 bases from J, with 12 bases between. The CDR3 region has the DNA TGTGCCTGGAGACCTGGGAAGCTTGGCTACACCTTC. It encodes CAWRPGKLGYTF.

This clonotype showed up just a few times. The chain's CDR3 is CSAREDLADYEQYF. The CDR3 bases are TGCAGTGCTAGAGAAGACCTAGCGGACTACGAGCAGTACTTC. This chain connects TRBV20-1 to TRBJ2-7, with TRBD2 matching over 7 bases. This CDR3 is built from 14 residues. The germline V gene has CDR1 DFQATT and CDR2 SNEGSKA (reference sequence). J was trimmed by 3 bases and V by 0 bases; bases with no gene match: 5.

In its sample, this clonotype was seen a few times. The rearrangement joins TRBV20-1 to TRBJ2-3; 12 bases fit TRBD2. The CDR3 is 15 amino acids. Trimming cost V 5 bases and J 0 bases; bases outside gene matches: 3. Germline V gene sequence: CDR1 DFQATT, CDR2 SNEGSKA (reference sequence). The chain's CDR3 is CSALLAGGSTDTQYF. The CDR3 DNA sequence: TGCAGTGCTTTACTAGCGGGGGGCAGCACAGATACGCAGTATTTT.

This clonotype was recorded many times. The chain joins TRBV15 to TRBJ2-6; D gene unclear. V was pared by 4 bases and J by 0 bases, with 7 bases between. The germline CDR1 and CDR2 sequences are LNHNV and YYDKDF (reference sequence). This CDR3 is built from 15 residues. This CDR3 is CATSIGRSGANVLTF. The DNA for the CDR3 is TGTGCCACCAGCATCGGACGCTCTGGGGCCAACGTCCTGACTTTC.

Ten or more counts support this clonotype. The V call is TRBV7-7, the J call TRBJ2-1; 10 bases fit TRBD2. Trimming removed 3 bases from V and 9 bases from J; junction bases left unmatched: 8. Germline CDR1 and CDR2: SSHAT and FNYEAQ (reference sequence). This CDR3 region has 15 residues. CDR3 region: CASSLSGRADGEQFF. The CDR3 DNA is TGTGCCAGCAGCTTGAGCGGGAGGGCCGATGGTGAGCAGTTCTTC.

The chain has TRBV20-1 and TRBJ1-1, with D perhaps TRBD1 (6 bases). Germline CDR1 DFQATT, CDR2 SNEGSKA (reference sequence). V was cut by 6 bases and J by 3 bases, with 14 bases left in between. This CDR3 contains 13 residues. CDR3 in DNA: TGCAGTGCAACAGGACAGCGGGACACTGAAGCTTTCTTT. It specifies CSATGQRDTEAFF.